This T cell receptor beta chain was sequenced during a study of blood T cell repertoires in COVID-19. Trimming removed 3 bases from V and 8 bases from J, with 13 bases in between. Germline V CDR1 and CDR2: MGHRA, YSYEKL. The CDR3 is 13 amino acids. The sample holds many counts of this clone. Sequenced by immunoSEQ multiplex PCR; TCRdb stores in-frame clones only, minus some. Of fewer than 500,000 clones detected, roughly 91% appear once; the ten largest clones hold roughly 4%. The clonotype comes from a woman in her 30s with acute or convalescent COVID-19. The chain combines TRBV4-1 with TRBJ1-1, with D possibly TRBD1 on 6 matching bases. The sample was peripheral blood. The CDR3 nucleotides read TGCGCCAGCAGCCATAGTACAACAGGGGAAGCTTTCTTT. Translating gives CASSHSTTGEAFF.